The sequence of this T cell receptor beta chain was determined in a study of T cells in Graves' hyperthyroidism and ophthalmopathy. Of note for this clonotype: Its antigen remains unknown.

General study findings and limits: It was a median approximately 6.9 months before onset that the model predicted ophthalmopathy. Blood also showed most of the thyroid clonotypes that were expanded above 0.001.

Stable Graves' hyperthyroidism denoted no ophthalmopathy progression over 18 months. Patients aged 18 to 65 with hyperthyroidism were newly diagnosed, with duration under 2 months. Germline assignment: CDR1 DFQATT and CDR2 SNEGSKA (reference sequence). V gave up 4 bases and J gave up 2 bases; unmatched junction bases: 9. The CDR3 runs 16 residues. Authors of the study amplified TCR beta CDR3 regions from RNA transcripts. RT-PCR in the first round (using the HTBI primer set) targeted the TCR CDR3. TCRdb re-called the multiplex PCR reads through MiXCR, storing one row per CDR3 protein. Of about 740,000 distinct CDR3 sequences in the sample, around 15% were seen once.

The sequencing input was blood. The gene calls are TRBV20-1 and TRBJ2-3, with 10 positions matching TRBD2. The source is a woman aged 18-35 years with Graves' hyperthyroidism. The CDR3 is CSATEREGLFTDTQYF. The CDR3 nucleotides read TGCAGTGCTACAGAGCGGGAGGGCCTTTTCACAGATACGCAGTATTTT.